This paragraph reports one T cell receptor (beta chain). This sample is part of a study of blood T cell repertoires in COVID-19. Study-wide background: The United States, Italy and Spain were the sources of the acute and convalescent COVID-19 samples. T cells, B-cell-depleted T cells, or PBMCs provided the cDNA or gDNA that served as material.

The CDR3 is 13 amino acids. CDR1 and CDR2 (germline): MNHEY, SVGAGI. V lost 9 bases and J 2 bases, leaving 11 bases between the germline ends. In the authors' methods: Reference gene primer amplification in the assay estimated nucleated cell counts. The table came from immunoSEQ multiplex PCR; TCRdb's copy has only in-frame clones and leaves some out. V, J and clone size are those of that table, while D and trimming were read from the DNA. The sample carries some 160,000 clones, approximately 84% recorded once. The clonotype originates from a woman of 80 years or more with acute or convalescent COVID-19. The sample comprised peripheral blood. The J gene is TRBJ1-5, the V gene TRBV6-5; a possible D gene is TRBD1 (5 bases). DNA of the CDR3: TGTGCCAGTGATCGGGGGGGCAATCAGCCCCAGCATTTT. As protein: CASDRGGNQPQHF.